The 21 T cell receptor beta chains reported below all come from one sample, sequenced in a study of OX40 agonist ivuxolimab in advanced cancers. Sequencing was performed with immunoSEQ multiplex PCR; in TCRdb, only in-frame clones are kept and a portion is missing. The data contain 65,000 to 90,000 clones, more than 80% of them singletons. This specimen consisted of CD4+ or CD8+ T cells sorted from blood, obtained in a trial of the OX40 agonist ivuxolimab. These receptors were collected from an adult with an advanced solid tumor such as melanoma, head and neck, liver or kidney cancer.

The V call is TRBV13, the J call TRBJ2-1; D perhaps matches TRBD2 (6 bases). The germline V gene has CDR1 PRHDT and CDR2 FYEKMQ (reference sequence). The CDR3 covers 12 residues. The V end lost 3 bases, the J end lost 7 bases, and 7 bases lay between the germline ends. The DNA of the CDR3 is TGTGCCAGCAGCTTGGAGGGGAATGAGCAGTTCTTC. Protein sequence: CASSLEGNEQFF.

The CDR3 DNA reads as TGCGCCAGCAGCCCCGGACACAGGGGTTCCTACGAGCAGTACGTC. As protein: CASSPGHRGSYEQYV. This rearrangement joins TRBV10-1 to TRBJ2-7, with 7 positions matching TRBD1. The CDR3 spans 15 residues. Germline-derived CDR1 and CDR2 are WNHNN and SYGVQD (reference sequence). Losses at the gene ends were 6 bases for V and 1 base for J; bases not matched to a gene: 9.

The CDR3 spells CSVRQETQYF. CDR3 DNA: TGCAGCGTGAGACAAGAGACCCAGTACTTC. The chain couples TRBV29-1 to TRBJ2-5, with no clear D. This CDR3 has 10 amino acids. The germline V gene encodes CDR1 SQVTM and CDR2 ANQGSEA. With 6 bases removed from V and 2 bases from J, the gap between germline ends came to 4 bases. Variable domain in full (rest from reference TRBV29-1 and TRBJ2-5): SAVISQKPSRDICQRGTSLTIQCQVDSQVTMMFWYRQQPGQSLTLIATANQGSEATYESGFVIDKFPISRPNLTFSTLTVSNMSPEDSSIYLCSVRQETQYFGPGTRLLVL.

This rearrangement joins TRBV6-5 to TRBJ2-1, with D possibly being TRBD1 (6 bases). V was cut by 2 bases and J by 2 bases, with 10 bases left in between. The CDR3 runs 15 residues. In germline, CDR1 is MNHEY, CDR2 SVGAGI. In DNA, the CDR3 is TGTGCCAGCAGTTACGTCAGGGGCCCCTACAATGAGCAGTTCTTC. It encodes CASSYVRGPYNEQFF.

This sequence joins TRBV15 and TRBJ1-1, with a tentative D call TRBD1 (6 bases). The CDR3 totals 15 residues. CDR1 and CDR2 from the germline V gene are LNHNV and YYDKDF (reference sequence). V was shortened by 4 bases and J by 1 base, with 13 bases between the two germline ends. The DNA for the CDR3 is TGTGCCACCAGCATAGGAAGGGGGGCGAACACTGAAGCTTTCTTT. Its protein is CATSIGRGANTEAFF.

The CDR3 region is CASRWGTESNQPQHF. CDR3 DNA sequence: TGTGCCAGCAGGTGGGGGACGGAGAGCAATCAGCCCCAGCATTTT. The chain employs TRBV6-6 and TRBJ1-5; tentative D call: TRBD1 (5 bases). V was pared by 6 bases and J by 1 base, with 13 bases between. This CDR3 region has 15 residues. The germline gives CDR1 MNHNY, CDR2 SVGAGI (reference sequence).

The chain is built from TRBV6-5 and TRBJ2-7; D gene unclear. The CDR3 is 14 amino acids. V lost 2 bases to trimming and J lost 4 bases, with 12 bases between them. CDR1 is MNHEY and CDR2 is SVGAGI in the germline V gene. The CDR3 here is CASSYGTEWYEQYF. In DNA form, the CDR3 reads TGTGCCAGCAGTTACGGAACAGAATGGTACGAGCAGTACTTC.

The chain couples TRBV6-5 to TRBJ1-2, with a weak D call TRBD1 (6 bases). The CDR3 totals 14 residues. Germline CDR1 MNHEY, CDR2 SVGAGI. Trimming pared 5 bases from V and 4 bases from J, leaving 14 bases between. CDR3 nucleotide sequence: TGTGCCAGCAGTCGGCCGGGGGCCATCTATGGCTACACCTTC. Protein sequence: CASSRPGAIYGYTF.

The chain carries TRBV6-5 and TRBJ2-1; the D gene is possibly TRBD2 (5 bases). The CDR3 extends over 13 amino acids. Germline loops: CDR1 MNHEY, CDR2 SVGAGI. The V and J ends lost 2 bases and 9 bases respectively, with 11 bases between them. The CDR3 loop is CASSYTRRAEQFF. In DNA form, the CDR3 reads TGTGCCAGCAGTTACACTCGGCGGGCTGAGCAGTTCTTC.

The rearrangement uses TRBV10-3 and TRBJ1-2; TRBD1 matches at 9 bases. The CDR3 has 13 residues. Germline values: CDR1 ENHRY, CDR2 SYGVKD. V shed 3 bases and J 6 bases; nucleotides not matched to a gene: 2. Here the CDR3 DNA reads TGTGCCATCAGTGACGGGACAGGGAATGGCTACACCTTC. It yields the protein CAISDGTGNGYTF.

This chain connects TRBV14 to TRBJ2-1, with TRBD2 matching 7 bases. Germline CDR1 reads SGHDN; CDR2 reads FVKESK. J gave up 1 base and V 4 bases, and 4 bases lay outside the gene matches. The CDR3 runs 15 residues. As DNA, the CDR3 is TGTGCCAGCAGCCGAAAGGGAGGGTCCTACAATGAGCAGTTCTTC. It translates to CASSRKGGSYNEQFF.

A note on this clone: Other DNA sequences of this sample code for an identical CDR3. The V gene is TRBV30, the J gene TRBJ1-1, with D unclear. Germline CDR1 and CDR2: GTSNPN and SVGIG (reference sequence). The CDR3 is made up of 13 amino acids. Trimming took 0 bases from V and 5 from J, leaving 10 bases between them. The CDR3 is CAWSVGGGTEAFF. The CDR3, as DNA: TGTGCCTGGAGTGTAGGAGGAGGGACTGAAGCTTTCTTT.

The chain links TRBV4-3 to TRBJ2-7; no reliable D call. The CDR3 runs to 15 residues. The V and J ends lost 1 base and 2 bases respectively, with 12 bases between them. Germline lookup yields CDR1 LGHNA and CDR2 YSLEER. Written as DNA, the CDR3 is TGCGCCAGCAGCCAAGCCACGGCAGCCCCCTACGAGCAGTACTTC. Amino acids: CASSQATAAPYEQYF.

The CDR3, as DNA: TGTGCCAGCAGCGCCCACGCCGGGGAGCTGTTTTTT. It codes for CASSAHAGELFF. This chain joins TRBV9 and TRBJ2-2; D uncertain. Trimming took off 3 bases at V and 6 bases at J, with 6 bases between the two ends. The germline V gene has CDR1 SGDLS and CDR2 YYNGEE. This CDR3 spans 12 amino acids.

As for this clone: At the DNA level, this CDR3 is encoded by other sequences in the same sample as well. The J gene is TRBJ2-3, the V gene TRBV4-1; D remains unclear. The CDR3 has 13 residues. Germline assignment: CDR1 MGHRA and CDR2 YSYEKL. Trimming removed 1 base at V and 0 bases at J, with 2 bases between. The CDR3 DNA is TGCGCCAGCAGCCAAGCTAGCACAGATACGCAGTATTTT. Amino acid sequence: CASSQASTDTQYF.

This clone was detected once. The rearrangement uses TRBV27 and TRBJ1-5; no clear D. This CDR3 has 14 residues. V was clipped by 5 bases and J by 0 bases, with 8 bases between them. Germline V gene sequence: CDR1 MNHEY, CDR2 SMNVEV (reference sequence). CDR3 region: CASSLLLSNQPQHF. As DNA, the CDR3 is TGTGCCAGCAGTCTGCTACTTAGCAATCAGCCCCAGCATTTT.

This clone showed up just once. In DNA, the CDR3 is TGTGCCAGCAGCCAGGGAAACACTGAAGCTTTCTTT. Its translation is CASSQGNTEAFF. The genes are TRBV13 and TRBJ1-1, with D possibly being TRBD1 (5 bases). Looked up from germline, CDR1 is PRHDT and CDR2 is FYEKMQ (reference sequence). The V and J ends lost 5 bases and 2 bases respectively, with 6 bases between them. The CDR3 totals 12 residues.

The chain recombines TRBV27 with TRBJ1-1, with D unclear. Trimming stripped 3 bases from V and 7 bases from J, with 12 bases between. This CDR3 region has 13 residues. From germline, CDR1 is MNHEY and CDR2 SMNVEV (reference sequence). The CDR3 coding sequence is TGTGCCAGCAGTTTTAGCGGGAAGGGTGAAGCTTTCTTT. This gives the protein CASSFSGKGEAFF.

This clone was observed a few times. This chain connects TRBV7-9 to TRBJ1-5, with D uncertain. The length of the CDR3 is 14 residues. Trimming pared 0 bases from V and 1 base from J, leaving 4 bases between. From germline, CDR1 is SEHNR and CDR2 FQNEAQ (reference sequence). The CDR3 sequence is CASSLAGSNQPQHF. CDR3 nucleotides: TGTGCCAGCAGCTTAGCCGGGAGCAATCAGCCCCAGCATTTT.

CDR3 sequence (DNA): TGTGCCAGCAGGAGATTAAATCAGCCCCAGCATTTT. It codes for CASRRLNQPQHF. The chain couples TRBV2 to TRBJ1-5; the D is unclear. The CDR3 is 12 residues long. The V gene's germline CDR1 is SNHLY and CDR2 FYNNEI. V was shortened by 6 bases and J by 4 bases, with 7 bases between the two germline ends.

The genes are TRBV4-3 and TRBJ2-1; D may be TRBD2 (6 bases). V lost 3 bases to trimming and J lost 0 bases, with 9 bases between them. The CDR3 runs to 15 residues. Germline-derived CDR1 and CDR2 are LGHNA and YSLEER. CDR3 sequence reads: CASSHGRSSYNEQFF. The CDR3 DNA reads TGCGCCAGCAGCCATGGGAGGAGCTCCTACAATGAGCAGTTCTTC.